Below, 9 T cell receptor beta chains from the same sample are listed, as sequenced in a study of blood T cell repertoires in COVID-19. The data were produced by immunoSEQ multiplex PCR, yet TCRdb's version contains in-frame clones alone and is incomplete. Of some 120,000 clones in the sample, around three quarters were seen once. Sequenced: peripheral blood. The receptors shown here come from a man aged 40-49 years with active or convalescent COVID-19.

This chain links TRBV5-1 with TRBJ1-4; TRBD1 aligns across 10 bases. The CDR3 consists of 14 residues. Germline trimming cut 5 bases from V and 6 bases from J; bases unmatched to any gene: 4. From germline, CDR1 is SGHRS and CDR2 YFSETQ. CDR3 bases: TGCGCCAGCAGGAAGGGGACAGGGGATGAAAAACTGTTTTTT. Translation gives CASRKGTGDEKLFF.

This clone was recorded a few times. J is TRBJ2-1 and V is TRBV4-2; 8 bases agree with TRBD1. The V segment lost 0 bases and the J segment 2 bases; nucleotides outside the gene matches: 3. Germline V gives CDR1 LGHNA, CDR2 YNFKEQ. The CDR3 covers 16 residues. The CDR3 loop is CASSQDLDRAYNEQFF. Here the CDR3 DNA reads TGTGCCAGCAGCCAAGACCTGGACAGGGCCTACAATGAGCAGTTCTTC.

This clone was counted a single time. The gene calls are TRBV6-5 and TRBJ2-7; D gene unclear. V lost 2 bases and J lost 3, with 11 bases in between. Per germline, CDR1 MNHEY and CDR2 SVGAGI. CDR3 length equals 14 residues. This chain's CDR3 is CASSYDARIYEQYF. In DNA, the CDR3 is TGTGCCAGCAGTTACGATGCCAGGATCTACGAGCAGTACTTC.

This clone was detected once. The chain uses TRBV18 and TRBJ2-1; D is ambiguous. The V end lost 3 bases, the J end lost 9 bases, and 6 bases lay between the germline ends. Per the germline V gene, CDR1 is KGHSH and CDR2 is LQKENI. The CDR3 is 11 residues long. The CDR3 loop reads CASSPKLEQFF. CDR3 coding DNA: TGTGCCAGCTCACCCAAGCTTGAGCAGTTCTTC. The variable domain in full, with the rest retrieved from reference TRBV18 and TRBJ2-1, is NAGVMQNPRHLVRRRGQEARLRCSPMKGHSHVYWYRQLPEEGLKFMVYLQKENIIDESGMPKERFSAEFPKEGPSILRIQQVVRGDSAAYFCASSPKLEQFFGPGTRLTVL.

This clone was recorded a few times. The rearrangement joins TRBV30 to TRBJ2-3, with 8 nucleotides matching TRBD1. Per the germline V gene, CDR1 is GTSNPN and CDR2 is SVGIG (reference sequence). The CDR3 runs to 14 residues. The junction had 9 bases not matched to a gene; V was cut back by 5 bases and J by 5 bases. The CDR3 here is CAWGTPGGIDTQYF. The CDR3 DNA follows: TGTGCCTGGGGGACCCCAGGGGGCATAGATACGCAGTATTTT.

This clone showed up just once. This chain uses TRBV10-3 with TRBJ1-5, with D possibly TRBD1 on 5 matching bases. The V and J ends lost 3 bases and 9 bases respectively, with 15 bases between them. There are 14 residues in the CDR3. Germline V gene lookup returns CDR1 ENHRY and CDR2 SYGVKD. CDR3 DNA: TGTGCCATCAGTGATAAGACAGCCGCTGGGCCCCAGCATTTT. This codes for CAISDKTAAGPQHF.

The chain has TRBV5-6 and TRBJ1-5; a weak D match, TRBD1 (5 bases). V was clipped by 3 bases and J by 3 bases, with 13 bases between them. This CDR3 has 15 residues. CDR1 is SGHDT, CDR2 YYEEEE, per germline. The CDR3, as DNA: TGTGCCAGCAGCTGGGGGAGGGGCCCCAATCAGCCCCAGCATTTT. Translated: CASSWGRGPNQPQHF.

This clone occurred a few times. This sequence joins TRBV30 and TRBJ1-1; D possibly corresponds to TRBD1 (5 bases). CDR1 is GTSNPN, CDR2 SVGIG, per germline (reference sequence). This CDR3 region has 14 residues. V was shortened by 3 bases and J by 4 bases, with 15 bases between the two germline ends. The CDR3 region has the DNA TGTGCCTGGAGCGTTACAGGTTACGGCACTGAAGCTTTCTTT. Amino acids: CAWSVTGYGTEAFF. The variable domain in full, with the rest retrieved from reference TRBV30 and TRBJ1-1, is SQTIHQWPATLVQPVGSPLSLECTVEGTSNPNLYWYRQAAGRGLQLLFYSVGIGQISSEVPQNLSASRPQDRQFILSSKKLLLSDSGFYLCAWSVTGYGTEAFFGQGTRLTVV.

DNA of the CDR3: TGTGCCAGCTCACCGATGGCACCTTCCAACTCTGGGGCCAACGTCCTGACTTTC. Its translation: CASSPMAPSNSGANVLTF. V gene TRBV18 combines with J gene TRBJ2-6; D not certain. CDR1 and CDR2 (germline): KGHSH, LQKENI. The CDR3 contains 18 residues. Trimming removed 3 bases at V and 0 bases at J, with 15 bases between.